This T cell receptor (beta chain) was documented in a study of blood T cells in healthy people across ages. In the study overall: Capturing about one barcoded beta molecule per two T cells was achieved by template switching.

PCR was performed a second time for about 6 to 11 cycles using a sample-barcoded 5' primer and a J-beta primer mix. TCRdb reprocessed the 5' RACE reads via MiXCR and lists one record per CDR3 protein. In the table there are 850,000 to 1,000,000 distinct CDR3 sequences, 51% of which are singletons. This CDR3 contains 20 residues. The germline gives CDR1 SGHNT, CDR2 YENEEA. V shed 5 bases, J shed 0 bases, and the junction held 18 bases outside the gene matches. Extractions gave at least 6 micrograms of total RNA per sample. The receptor was derived from a woman in her sixties in good health. The specimen was blood. The chain couples TRBV11-3 to TRBJ2-1; 8 nucleotides match TRBD1. The CDR3 loop is CASSEVGKVQGALSYNEQFF. Written as DNA, the CDR3 is TGTGCCAGCAGCGAAGTAGGGAAGGTTCAGGGGGCTCTCTCCTACAATGAGCAGTTCTTC. The variable domain in full, completed from reference TRBV11-3 and TRBJ2-1, reads EAGVVQSPRYKIIEKKQPVAFWCNPISGHNTLYWYLQNLGQGPELLIRYENEEAVDDSQLPKDRFSAERLKGVDSTLKIQPAELGDSAVYLCASSEVGKVQGALSYNEQFFGPGTRLTVL.